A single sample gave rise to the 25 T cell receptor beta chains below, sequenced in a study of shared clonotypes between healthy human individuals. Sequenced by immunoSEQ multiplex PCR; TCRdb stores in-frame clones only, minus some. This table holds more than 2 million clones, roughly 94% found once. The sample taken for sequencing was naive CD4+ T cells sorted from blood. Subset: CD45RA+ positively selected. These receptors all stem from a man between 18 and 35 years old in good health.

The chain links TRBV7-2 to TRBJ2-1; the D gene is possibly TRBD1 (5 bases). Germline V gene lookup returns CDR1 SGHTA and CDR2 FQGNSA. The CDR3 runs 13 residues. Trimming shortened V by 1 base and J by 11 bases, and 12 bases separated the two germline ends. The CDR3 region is CASSLEQGQKQFF. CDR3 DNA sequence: TGTGCCAGCAGCTTAGAGCAGGGCCAAAAGCAGTTCTTC.

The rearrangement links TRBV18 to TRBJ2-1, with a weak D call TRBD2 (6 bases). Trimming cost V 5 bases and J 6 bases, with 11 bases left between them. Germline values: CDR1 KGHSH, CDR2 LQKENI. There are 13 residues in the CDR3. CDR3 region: CASSTLAPNEQFF. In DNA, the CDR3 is TGTGCCAGCTCAACACTAGCCCCCAATGAGCAGTTCTTC. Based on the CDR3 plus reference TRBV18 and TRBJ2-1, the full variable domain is NAGVMQNPRHLVRRRGQEARLRCSPMKGHSHVYWYRQLPEEGLKFMVYLQKENIIDESGMPKERFSAEFPKEGPSILRIQQVVRGDSAAYFCASSTLAPNEQFFGPGTRLTVL.

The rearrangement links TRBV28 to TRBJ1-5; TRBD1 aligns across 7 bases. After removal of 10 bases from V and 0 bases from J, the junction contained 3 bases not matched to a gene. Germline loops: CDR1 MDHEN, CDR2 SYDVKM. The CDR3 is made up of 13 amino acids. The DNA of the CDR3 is TGTGCCAATACAGGGGATAGCAATCAGCCCCAGCATTTT. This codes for CANTGDSNQPQHF.

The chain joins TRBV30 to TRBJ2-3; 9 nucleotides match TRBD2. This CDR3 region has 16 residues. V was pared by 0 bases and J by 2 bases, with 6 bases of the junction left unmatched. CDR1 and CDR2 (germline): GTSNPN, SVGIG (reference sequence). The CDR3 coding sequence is TGTGCCTGGAGTGTAGGAGCGGGGGGTAACACAGATACGCAGTATTTT. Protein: CAWSVGAGGNTDTQYF.

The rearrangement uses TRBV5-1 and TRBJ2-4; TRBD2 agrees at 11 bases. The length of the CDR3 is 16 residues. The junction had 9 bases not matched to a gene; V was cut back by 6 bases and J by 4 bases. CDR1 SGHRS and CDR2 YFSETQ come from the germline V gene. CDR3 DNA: TGCGCCAGCACAGAAGGAAGACTAGCGGGGAAAAACATTCAGTACTTC. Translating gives CASTEGRLAGKNIQYF.

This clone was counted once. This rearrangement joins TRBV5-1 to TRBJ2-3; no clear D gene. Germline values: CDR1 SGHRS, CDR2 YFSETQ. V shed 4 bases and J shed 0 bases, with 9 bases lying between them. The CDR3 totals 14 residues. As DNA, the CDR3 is TGCGCCAGCAGCCCGACCCCTAGCACAGATACGCAGTATTTT. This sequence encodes CASSPTPSTDTQYF.

Written as DNA, the CDR3 is TGTGCCAGCAGCCACAGACTAGCGGGGCATGCCTACGAGCAGTACTTC. Residues: CASSHRLAGHAYEQYF. The rearrangement joins TRBV11-2 to TRBJ2-7; 11 bases fit TRBD2. This CDR3 is built from 16 residues. The germline CDR1 and CDR2 sequences are SGHAT and FQNNGV. The junction had 8 bases not matched to a gene; V was cut back by 5 bases and J by 2 bases.

The CDR3 spells CASSGAGQAVNGYTF. The CDR3 bases are TGCGCCAGCAGCGGGGCAGGGCAGGCGGTTAATGGCTACACCTTC. The chain is built from TRBV5-1 and TRBJ1-2, with a possible D match to TRBD1 (5 bases). The CDR3 runs 15 residues. V was cut by 4 bases and J by 6 bases, with 19 bases left in between. CDR1 SGHRS and CDR2 YFSETQ come from the germline V gene.

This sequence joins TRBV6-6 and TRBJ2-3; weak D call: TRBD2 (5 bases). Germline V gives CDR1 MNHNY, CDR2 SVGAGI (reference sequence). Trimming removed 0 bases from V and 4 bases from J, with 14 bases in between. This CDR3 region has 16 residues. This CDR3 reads CASSYSASSPSDTQYF. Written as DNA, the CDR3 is TGTGCCAGCAGTTACTCGGCTAGCAGCCCTTCAGATACGCAGTATTTT.

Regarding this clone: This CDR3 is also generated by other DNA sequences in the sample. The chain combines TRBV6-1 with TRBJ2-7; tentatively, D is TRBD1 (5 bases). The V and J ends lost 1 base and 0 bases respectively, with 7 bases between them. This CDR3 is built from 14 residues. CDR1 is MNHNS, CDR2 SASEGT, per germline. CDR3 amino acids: CASSEGTGSYEQYF. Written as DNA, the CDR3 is TGTGCCAGCAGTGAAGGAACAGGCTCCTACGAGCAGTACTTC.

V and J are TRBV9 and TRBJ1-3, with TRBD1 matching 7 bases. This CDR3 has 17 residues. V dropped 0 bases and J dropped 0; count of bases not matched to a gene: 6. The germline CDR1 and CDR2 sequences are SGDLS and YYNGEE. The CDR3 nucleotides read TGTGCCAGCAGCGTAGGAAGCCACAGGGGCTCTGGAAACACCATATATTTT. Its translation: CASSVGSHRGSGNTIYF.

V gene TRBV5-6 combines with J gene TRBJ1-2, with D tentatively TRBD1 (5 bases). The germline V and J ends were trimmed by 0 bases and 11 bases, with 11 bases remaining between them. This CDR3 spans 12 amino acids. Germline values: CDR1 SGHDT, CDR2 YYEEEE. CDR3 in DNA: TGTGCCAGCAGCTTGGAGGACAACCTATACACCTTC. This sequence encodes CASSLEDNLYTF.

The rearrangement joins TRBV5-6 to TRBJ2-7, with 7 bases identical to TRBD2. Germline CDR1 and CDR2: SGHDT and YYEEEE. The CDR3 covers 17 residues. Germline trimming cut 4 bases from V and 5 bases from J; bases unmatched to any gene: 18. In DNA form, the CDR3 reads TGTGCCAGCAGCCCAAACTTCGGAGCGGGACGGGTCAACGAGCAGTACTTC. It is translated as CASSPNFGAGRVNEQYF.

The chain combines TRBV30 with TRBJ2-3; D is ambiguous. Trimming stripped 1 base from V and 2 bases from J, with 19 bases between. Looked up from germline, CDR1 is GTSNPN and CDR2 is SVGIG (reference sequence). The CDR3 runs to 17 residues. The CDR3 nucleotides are TGTGCCTGGAGTGGGGGTAACTCCGCTCTCTCCACAGATACGCAGTATTTT. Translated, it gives CAWSGGNSALSTDTQYF.

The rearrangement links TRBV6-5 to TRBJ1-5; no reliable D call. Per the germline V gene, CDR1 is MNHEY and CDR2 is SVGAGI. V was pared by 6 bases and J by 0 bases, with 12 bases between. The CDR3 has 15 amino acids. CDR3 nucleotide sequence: TGTGCCAGCAGACAATCCCGAGCTAGCAATCAGCCCCAGCATTTT. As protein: CASRQSRASNQPQHF.

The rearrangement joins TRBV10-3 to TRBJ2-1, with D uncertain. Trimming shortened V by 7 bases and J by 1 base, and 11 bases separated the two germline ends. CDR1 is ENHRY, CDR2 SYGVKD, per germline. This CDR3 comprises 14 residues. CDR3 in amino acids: CAIKGSESYNEQFF. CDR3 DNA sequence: TGTGCCATCAAGGGAAGCGAATCCTACAATGAGCAGTTCTTC.

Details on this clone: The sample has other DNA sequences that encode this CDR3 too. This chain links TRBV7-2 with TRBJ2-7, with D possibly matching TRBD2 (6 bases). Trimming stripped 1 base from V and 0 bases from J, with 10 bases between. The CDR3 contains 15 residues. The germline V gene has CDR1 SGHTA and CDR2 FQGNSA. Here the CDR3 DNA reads TGTGCCAGCAGCTTAGGGCGGGGAAGCTCCTACGAGCAGTACTTC. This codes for CASSLGRGSSYEQYF.

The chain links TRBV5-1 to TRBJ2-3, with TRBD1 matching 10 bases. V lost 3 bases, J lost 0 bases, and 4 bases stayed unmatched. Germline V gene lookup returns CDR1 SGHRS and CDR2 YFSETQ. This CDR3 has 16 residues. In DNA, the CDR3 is TGCGCCAGCAGCTGGGGACAGGGGACAAGCACAGATACGCAGTATTTT. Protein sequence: CASSWGQGTSTDTQYF.

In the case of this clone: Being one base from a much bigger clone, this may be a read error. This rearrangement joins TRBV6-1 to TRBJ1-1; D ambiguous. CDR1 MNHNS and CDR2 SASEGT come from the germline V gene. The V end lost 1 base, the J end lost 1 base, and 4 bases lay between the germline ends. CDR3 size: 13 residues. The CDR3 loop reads CASSEEGNTEAFF. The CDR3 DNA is TGTGCCAGCAGTGAAGAGGGGAACACTGAAGCTTTCTTT.

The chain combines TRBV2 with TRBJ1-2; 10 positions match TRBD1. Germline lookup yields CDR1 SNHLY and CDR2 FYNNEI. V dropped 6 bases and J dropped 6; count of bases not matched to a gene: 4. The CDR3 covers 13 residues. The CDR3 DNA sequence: TGTGCCAGCAGAGGACAGGGGGTTGATGGCTACACCTTC. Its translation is CASRGQGVDGYTF.

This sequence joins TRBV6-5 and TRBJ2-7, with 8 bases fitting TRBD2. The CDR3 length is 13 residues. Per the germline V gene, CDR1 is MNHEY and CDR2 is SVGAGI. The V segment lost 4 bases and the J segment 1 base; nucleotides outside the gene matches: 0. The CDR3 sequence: CASSLAGSYEQYF. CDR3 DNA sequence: TGTGCCAGCAGTTTAGCGGGGTCCTACGAGCAGTACTTC.

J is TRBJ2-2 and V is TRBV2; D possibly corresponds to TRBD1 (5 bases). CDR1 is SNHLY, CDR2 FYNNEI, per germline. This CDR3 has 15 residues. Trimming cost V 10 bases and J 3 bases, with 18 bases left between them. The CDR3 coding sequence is TGTGCCATTCCAACAGGCCCCCGGGACACCGGGGAGCTGTTTTTT. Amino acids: CAIPTGPRDTGELFF.

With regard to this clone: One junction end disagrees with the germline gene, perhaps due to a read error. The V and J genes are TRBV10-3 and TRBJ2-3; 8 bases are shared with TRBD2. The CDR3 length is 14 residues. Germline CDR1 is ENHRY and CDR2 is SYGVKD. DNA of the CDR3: TGTGCCGTCAGTACTGGACTAGCCACAGATACGCAGTATTTT. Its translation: CAVSTGLATDTQYF.

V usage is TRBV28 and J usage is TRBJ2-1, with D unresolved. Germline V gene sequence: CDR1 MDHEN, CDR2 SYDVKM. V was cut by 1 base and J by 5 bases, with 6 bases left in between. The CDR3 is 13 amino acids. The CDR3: CASSLYIDNEQFF. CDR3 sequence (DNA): TGTGCCAGCAGTTTATACATCGACAATGAGCAGTTCTTC. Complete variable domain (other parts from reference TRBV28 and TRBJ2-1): DVKVTQSSRYLVKRTGEKVFLECVQDMDHENMFWYRQDPGLGLRLIYFSYDVKMKEKGDIPEGYSVSREKKERFSLILESASTNQTSMYLCASSLYIDNEQFFGPGTRLTVL.

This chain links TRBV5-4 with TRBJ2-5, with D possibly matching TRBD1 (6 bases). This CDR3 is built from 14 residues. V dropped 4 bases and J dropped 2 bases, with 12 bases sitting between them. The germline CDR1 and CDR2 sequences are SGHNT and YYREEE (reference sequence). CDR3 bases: TGTGCCAGCAGCGTCGGGACACTTCAAGAGACCCAGTACTTC. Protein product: CASSVGTLQETQYF.